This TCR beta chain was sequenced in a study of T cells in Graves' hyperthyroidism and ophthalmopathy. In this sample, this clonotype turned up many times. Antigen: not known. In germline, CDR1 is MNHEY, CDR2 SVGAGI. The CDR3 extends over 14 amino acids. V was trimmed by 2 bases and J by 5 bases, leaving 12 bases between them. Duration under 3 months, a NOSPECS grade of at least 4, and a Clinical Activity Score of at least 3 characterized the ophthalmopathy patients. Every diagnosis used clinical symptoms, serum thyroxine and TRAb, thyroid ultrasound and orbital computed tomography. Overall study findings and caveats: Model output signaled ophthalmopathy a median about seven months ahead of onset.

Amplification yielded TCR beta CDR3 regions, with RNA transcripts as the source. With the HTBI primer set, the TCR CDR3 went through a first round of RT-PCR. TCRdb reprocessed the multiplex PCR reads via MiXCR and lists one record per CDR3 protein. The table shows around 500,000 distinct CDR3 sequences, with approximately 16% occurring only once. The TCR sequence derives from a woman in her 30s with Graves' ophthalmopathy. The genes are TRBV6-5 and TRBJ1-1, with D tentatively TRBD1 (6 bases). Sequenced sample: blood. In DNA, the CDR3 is TGTGCCAGCAGTTACGAAGGGGGGGGGACTGAAGCTTTCTTT. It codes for CASSYEGGGTEAFF.